Given below is one T cell receptor beta chain in context. As yet, its antigen is unknown. The sample comes from a study of shared clonotypes between healthy human individuals. Clones were read by immunoSEQ multiplex PCR, and TCRdb kept only the in-frame ones, dropping some. The sample shows 450,000 to 700,000 clones, nearly 97% of them seen only once. Findings and limits, study-wide: Larger richness was generally estimated for naive than memory subsets. It was anticipated that sequencing depth would influence how many clonotypes donors shared.

It was CD45RO-negative cells, positively selected for CCR7, that made up naive CD8 cells, with terminally differentiated effector memory CD45RA+ cells excluded. CDR1 is LNHDA and CDR2 is SQIVND in the germline V gene (reference sequence). CDR3 length: 20 residues. Trimming removed 2 bases from V and 0 bases from J; junction bases left unmatched: 14. The genes are TRBV19 and TRBJ2-3, with TRBD2 identical over 10 bases. Specimen: naive CD8+ T cells sorted from blood. The receptor's source is a woman aged 25 to 39 in good health. CDR3 sequence: CASSISTSGELTTSTDTQYF. Written as DNA, the CDR3 is TGTGCCAGTAGTATATCAACTAGCGGGGAGTTAACAACTAGCACAGATACGCAGTATTTT. The whole variable domain, remainder taken from reference TRBV19 and TRBJ2-3, is DGGITQSPKYLFRKEGQNVTLSCEQNLNHDAMYWYRQDPGQGLRLIYYSQIVNDFQKGDIAEGYSVSREKKESFPLTVTSAQKNPTAFYLCASSISTSGELTTSTDTQYFGPGTRLTVL.